The source of this TCR beta chain is a study of blood T cell repertoires in COVID-19. The CDR3 runs 13 residues. Per germline, CDR1 SEHNR and CDR2 FQNEAQ (reference sequence). J lost 3 bases, V lost 6 bases, and 5 bases had no gene match. The method was immunoSEQ multiplex PCR; TCRdb's version includes in-frame clones alone and lacks a portion of them. Of 350,000 to 500,000 clones listed, 80% to 90% are singletons. This receptor was obtained from a man younger than 30 with COVID-19, enrolled during active disease. Sequenced input: peripheral blood. The chain joins TRBV7-9 to TRBJ2-7, with 7 positions matching TRBD1. This CDR3 reads CASRDRDFYEQYF. CDR3 DNA: TGTGCCAGCAGAGACAGGGATTTCTACGAGCAGTACTTC. The full variable domain, its missing parts supplied by reference TRBV7-9 and TRBJ2-7, is DTGVSQNPRHKITKRGQNVTFRCDPISEHNRLYWYRQTLGQGPEFLTYFQNEAQLEKSRLLSDRFSAERPKGSFSTLEIQRTEQGDSAMYLCASRDRDFYEQYFGPGTRLTVT.